This paragraph reports one TCR beta chain. Seattle patients were enrolled while actively infected and followed longitudinally. As processed by the authors: Reference gene primer amplification in the assay estimated nucleated cell counts. The data were produced by immunoSEQ multiplex PCR, yet TCRdb's version contains in-frame clones alone and is incomplete. The V and J calls and clone size come from that table; D and trimming were worked out from the DNA. The data hold a few hundred thousand clones, with around 83% observed a single time. This CDR3 is 15 amino acids long. The V and J ends lost 2 bases and 1 base respectively, with 12 bases between them. Germline V lookup: CDR1 LNHDA, CDR2 SQIVND (reference sequence). This specimen comes from a study of blood T cell repertoires in COVID-19. Study-level background: Spain, Italy and the United States supplied samples that represented acute and convalescent COVID-19. Nucleic acid was either cDNA or gDNA, and it came from T cells, B-cell-depleted T cells, or PBMCs.

This sequence joins TRBV19 and TRBJ2-7; D is perhaps TRBD1 (6 bases). This receptor was taken from a woman aged 70-85 years with COVID-19, enrolled during active disease. Sequencing was done on a sample of peripheral blood. The CDR3 here is CASSIHREASYEQYF. CDR3 nucleotides: TGTGCCAGTAGTATACACAGGGAAGCTTCCTACGAGCAGTACTTC. The whole variable domain, remainder taken from reference TRBV19 and TRBJ2-7, is DGGITQSPKYLFRKEGQNVTLSCEQNLNHDAMYWYRQDPGQGLRLIYYSQIVNDFQKGDIAEGYSVSREKKESFPLTVTSAQKNPTAFYLCASSIHREASYEQYFGPGTRLTVT.